The 5 T cell receptor beta chains listed next were all sequenced from one sample in a study of T cells in Graves' hyperthyroidism and ophthalmopathy. Amplification yielded TCR beta CDR3 regions, with RNA transcripts as the source. The TCR CDR3 first-round RT-PCR relied on the HTBI primer set. Via MiXCR, TCRdb re-called the multiplex PCR reads, giving one row per CDR3 protein. Here the sample spans 250,000 to 300,000 distinct CDR3 sequences, more than 15% being singletons. Sequenced: blood. Source of these receptors: a woman aged 60 to 75 with Graves' ophthalmopathy.

V is TRBV12-3 or TRBV12-4 and J is TRBJ1-2; D is perhaps TRBD1 (5 bases). The ends were cut back, 7 bases at V and 8 bases at J, with 14 bases in the middle. The CDR3 is 12 residues long. As DNA, the CDR3 is TGTGCCAGCACCATGGGGCAATCGGGCTACACCTTC. This encodes CASTMGQSGYTF.

This clonotype occurred many times. The rearrangement uses TRBV15 and TRBJ2-1; 11 bases are shared with TRBD2. The J segment lost 6 bases and the V segment lost 1 base, leaving 5 bases of the junction unmatched. CDR1 and CDR2 (germline): LNHNV, YYDKDF (reference sequence). The CDR3 spans 16 residues. CDR3 residues: CATSRGLAGGLNEQFF. CDR3 coding DNA: TGTGCCACCAGCAGAGGTTTAGCGGGGGGGCTCAATGAGCAGTTCTTC.

The chain joins TRBV3-1 to TRBJ1-1; D is possibly TRBD1 (6 bases). The CDR3 has 14 residues. Germline lookup yields CDR1 LGHDT and CDR2 YNNKEL (reference sequence). Trimming pared 8 bases from V and 4 bases from J, leaving 17 bases between. The CDR3 sequence: CASSNRGLGTEAFF. CDR3 nucleotide sequence: TGTGCCAGCTCTAATCGGGGGCTGGGCACTGAAGCTTTCTTT.

At least ten counts were recorded for this clonotype. The chain recombines TRBV20-1 with TRBJ1-4; D gene unclear. V was trimmed by 3 bases and J by 8 bases, leaving 10 bases between them. The CDR3 consists of 12 residues. Germline V gene data show CDR1 as DFQATT and CDR2 as SNEGSKA (reference sequence). The CDR3 DNA follows: TGCAGTGCTAGCCCCCAGAACGAAAAACTGTTTTTT. This sequence encodes CSASPQNEKLFF.

This clonotype was found once. The genes are TRBV19 and TRBJ1-5; TRBD1 matches at 7 bases. Germline-derived CDR1 and CDR2 are LNHDA and SQIVND (reference sequence). The V and J ends lost 6 bases and 4 bases, in that order; junction bases with no gene match: 9. The CDR3 runs to 15 residues. The DNA for the CDR3 is TGTGCCAGTAGGAGAGACAGGGTTGGTAATCAGCCCCAGCATTTT. It specifies CASRRDRVGNQPQHF.